Below are 7 T cell receptor beta chains sequenced from a single sample in a study of shared clonotypes between healthy human individuals. Data came from immunoSEQ multiplex PCR; TCRdb stores just in-frame clones and leaves some out. The sample includes about 1.5 million clones, approximately 97% of them seen just once. The sample consisted of naive CD4+ T cells sorted from blood. Subset here: CD45RA+ positively selected. The receptor set was obtained from a man aged 25 to 40 in good health.

The gene calls are TRBV9 and TRBJ2-1; 7 bases match TRBD2. Germline assignment: CDR1 SGDLS and CDR2 YYNGEE. V was pared by 0 bases and J by 4 bases, with 4 bases of the junction left unmatched. The CDR3 extends over 15 amino acids. The CDR3 loop reads CASSVVSGQYNEQFF. CDR3 bases: TGTGCCAGCAGCGTAGTTAGCGGGCAATACAATGAGCAGTTCTTC.

This chain uses TRBV10-3 with TRBJ2-3; 8 nucleotides match TRBD2. The germline gives CDR1 ENHRY, CDR2 SYGVKD. The CDR3 extends over 18 amino acids. The trim removed 11 bases at V and 5 bases at J, leaving 24 bases unmatched. The CDR3 coding sequence is TGTGCCGTGTCCTCCCCCCCCGGGGGGGGACAACAAAAAGATACGCAGTATTTT. It codes for CAVSSPPGGGQQKDTQYF.

CDR3 in DNA: TGTGCCATCAAGCCCCCAGCTTCTAACTATGGCTACACCTTC. It yields the protein CAIKPPASNYGYTF. V gene TRBV6-5 combines with J gene TRBJ1-2, with unresolved D. V dropped 10 bases and J dropped 0 bases, with 15 bases sitting between them. Germline V CDR1 and CDR2: MNHEY, SVGAGI. The CDR3 extends over 14 amino acids.

This sequence joins TRBV5-1 and TRBJ2-1; 9 nucleotides match TRBD1. The germline CDR1 and CDR2 sequences are SGHRS and YFSETQ. Unmatched junction bases numbered 9, after V lost 3 bases and J lost 2 bases. This CDR3 contains 17 residues. The CDR3 region has the DNA TGCGCCAGCAGCTGGGGACCGGGACAGGGTACCTACAATGAGCAGTTCTTC. Its translation: CASSWGPGQGTYNEQFF.

The V gene is TRBV6-1, the J gene TRBJ2-4; 7 bases map to TRBD1. The CDR3 extends over 13 amino acids. From germline, CDR1 is MNHNS and CDR2 SASEGT. The J segment lost 16 bases and the V segment lost 1 base, leaving 10 bases of the junction unmatched. The CDR3 sequence: CASSEERVTGQYF. Written as DNA, the CDR3 is TGTGCCAGCAGTGAAGAGAGGGTGACAGGGCAATACTTC.

A single count supports this clone. The chain couples TRBV6-5 to TRBJ1-2; 8 nucleotides agree with TRBD1. The V gene's germline CDR1 is MNHEY and CDR2 SVGAGI. Trimming at V came to 6 bases and at J to 4 bases, leaving 10 bases not matched to a gene. The CDR3 sequence is 15 residues long. This chain's CDR3 is CASSPGQAGGYGYTF. CDR3 sequence (DNA): TGTGCCAGCAGCCCGGGACAGGCTGGAGGCTATGGCTACACCTTC.

The chain uses TRBV5-4 and TRBJ2-1, with 12 positions matching TRBD2. Germline CDR1 reads SGHNT; CDR2 reads YYREEE (reference sequence). The CDR3 has 16 amino acids. V shed 4 bases and J 3 bases; nucleotides not matched to a gene: 5. The DNA for the CDR3 is TGTGCCAGCAGCAGCGGACTAGCGGGACACTACAATGAGCAGTTCTTC. It is translated as CASSSGLAGHYNEQFF.